A selection of T cell receptor beta chains follows, all from one sample in a study of blood T cell repertoires in COVID-19. The data were produced by immunoSEQ multiplex PCR, yet TCRdb's version contains in-frame clones alone and is incomplete. The sample records roughly 150,000 clones, 75% to 85% being singletons. Sequenced input: peripheral blood. All receptors derive from a woman in her forties or fifties with acute or convalescent COVID-19. The CDR3 runs from the conserved cysteine through the conserved F or W. A D gene is named only where the DNA matches it firmly. Clone size is not always given. Where it is, it says once, few, many or a class for expanded clones.

D gene: NA; clone size: few; V gene: TRBV19; J gene: TRBJ1-3; CDR3 protein: CASRTGPVTGNTIYF; CDR3 DNA: TGTGCCAGTAGGACTGGCCCCGTCACGGGAAACACCATATATTTT
D gene: NA; clone size: NA; V gene: TRBV2; J gene: TRBJ1-2; CDR3 protein: CASSGTANYGYTF; CDR3 DNA: TGTGCCAGCAGTGGCACAGCTAACTATGGCTACACCTTC
D gene: NA; clone size: NA; V gene: TRBV12-3/TRBV12-4; J gene: TRBJ1-3; CDR3 protein: CAYRSGNTIYF; CDR3 DNA: TGTGCTTACAGATCTGGAAACACCATATATTTT
D gene: TRBD2; clone size: NA; V gene: TRBV7-2; J gene: TRBJ2-3; CDR3 protein: CASSLGAGGTDTQYF; CDR3 DNA: TGTGCCAGCAGCTTAGGTGCGGGAGGAACAGATACGCAGTATTTT
D gene: TRBD1; clone size: NA; V gene: TRBV19; J gene: TRBJ1-5; CDR3 protein: CASSPGQGANQPQHF; CDR3 DNA: TGTGCCAGTAGTCCGGGACAGGGGGCTAATCAGCCCCAGCATTTT
D gene: TRBD2; clone size: few; V gene: TRBV10-1; J gene: TRBJ2-7; CDR3 protein: CASSGGLAGASYEQYF; CDR3 DNA: TGCGCCAGCAGTGGCGGACTAGCGGGGGCCTCCTACGAGCAGTACTTC
D gene: TRBD2; clone size: NA; V gene: TRBV2; J gene: TRBJ2-1; CDR3 protein: CASSATWLAGNNEQFF; CDR3 DNA: TGTGCCAGCAGCGCCACTTGGCTAGCGGGTAACAATGAGCAGTTCTTC
D gene: TRBD1; clone size: once; V gene: TRBV19; J gene: TRBJ1-4; CDR3 protein: CASNRDRGTEKLFF; CDR3 DNA: TGTGCCAGTAATAGGGACAGGGGGACCGAAAAACTGTTTTTT
D gene: TRBD2; clone size: NA; V gene: TRBV6-5; J gene: TRBJ2-7; CDR3 protein: CASSYSFLRGGYEQYF; CDR3 DNA: TGTGCCAGCAGTTACTCGTTTCTGCGGGGGGGCTACGAGCAGTACTTC
D gene: NA; clone size: NA; V gene: TRBV6-1; J gene: TRBJ1-5; CDR3 protein: CASSEGAPNQPQHF; CDR3 DNA: TGTGCCAGCAGTGAAGGGGCCCCAAATCAGCCCCAGCATTTT
D gene: NA; clone size: NA; V gene: TRBV2; J gene: TRBJ2-1; CDR3 protein: CASRGQGFSNEQFF; CDR3 DNA: TGTGCCAGCAGGGGGCAGGGGTTTAGCAATGAGCAGTTCTTC
D gene: NA; clone size: NA; V gene: TRBV28; J gene: TRBJ1-1; CDR3 protein: CASSLYRQLEAFF; CDR3 DNA: TGTGCCAGCAGTTTATACCGACAGCTTGAAGCTTTCTTT
D gene: TRBD1; clone size: NA; V gene: TRBV7-9; J gene: TRBJ2-2; CDR3 protein: CASSTRQGWGELFF; CDR3 DNA: TGTGCCAGCAGCACTCGACAGGGATGGGGGGAGCTGTTTTTT
D gene: TRBD1; clone size: NA; V gene: TRBV10-3; J gene: TRBJ2-1; CDR3 protein: CAISVQGAYNEQFF; CDR3 DNA: TGTGCCATCAGTGTACAGGGGGCTTACAATGAGCAGTTCTTC
D gene: TRBD2; clone size: NA; V gene: TRBV7-2; J gene: TRBJ2-2; CDR3 protein: CASRTTSGSTGELFF; CDR3 DNA: TGTGCCAGCAGGACGACTAGCGGGAGTACCGGGGAGCTGTTTTTT
D gene: NA; clone size: NA; V gene: TRBV30; J gene: TRBJ1-2; CDR3 protein: CAWSPSYNYGYTF; CDR3 DNA: TGTGCCTGGAGTCCAAGCTATAACTATGGCTACACCTTC
D gene: NA; clone size: NA; V gene: TRBV2; J gene: TRBJ1-2; CDR3 protein: CASSEHQNYGYTF; CDR3 DNA: TGTGCCAGCAGTGAACATCAGAACTATGGCTACACCTTC
D gene: NA; clone size: NA; V gene: TRBV6-1; J gene: TRBJ1-5; CDR3 protein: CASSEQGGYQPQHF; CDR3 DNA: TGTGCCAGCAGTGAACAAGGCGGATATCAGCCCCAGCATTTT
D gene: TRBD1; clone size: NA; V gene: TRBV5-6; J gene: TRBJ1-2; CDR3 protein: CASSLGTGAGGGYTF; CDR3 DNA: TGTGCCAGCAGCTTGGGGACAGGGGCCGGTGGTGGCTACACCTTC
D gene: TRBD1; clone size: NA; V gene: TRBV28; J gene: TRBJ2-7; CDR3 protein: CASSMGQGRTYYEQYF; CDR3 DNA: TGTGCCAGCAGTATGGGACAGGGGAGGACTTACTACGAGCAGTACTTC
D gene: NA; clone size: NA; V gene: TRBV7-8; J gene: TRBJ1-1; CDR3 protein: CASRSQGPANTEAFF; CDR3 DNA: TGTGCCAGCAGGTCCCAGGGGCCGGCGAACACTGAAGCTTTCTTT
D gene: NA; clone size: NA; V gene: TRBV2; J gene: TRBJ1-1; CDR3 protein: CASRTGTKNTEAFF; CDR3 DNA: TGTGCCAGCAGGACCGGGACAAAGAACACTGAAGCTTTCTTT
D gene: TRBD2; clone size: NA; V gene: TRBV12-3/TRBV12-4; J gene: TRBJ2-1; CDR3 protein: CASSNRLAREQFF; CDR3 DNA: TGTGCCAGCAGCAACCGACTAGCCCGTGAGCAGTTCTTC
D gene: TRBD2; clone size: NA; V gene: TRBV20-1; J gene: TRBJ2-7; CDR3 protein: CSAGTSYEQYF; CDR3 DNA: TGCAGTGCCGGGACTAGCTACGAGCAGTACTTC
D gene: NA; clone size: few; V gene: TRBV27; J gene: TRBJ2-7; CDR3 protein: CASSTGSSYEQYF; CDR3 DNA: TGTGCCAGCAGTACGGGTAGCTCCTACGAGCAGTACTTC
D gene: NA; clone size: NA; V gene: TRBV10-2; J gene: TRBJ1-2; CDR3 protein: CASRPGTTASTYGYTF; CDR3 DNA: TGCGCCAGCAGGCCCGGGACAACCGCCTCTACCTATGGCTACACCTTC
D gene: TRBD1; clone size: NA; V gene: TRBV10-3; J gene: TRBJ1-2; CDR3 protein: CAISDLQGPHANYGYTF; CDR3 DNA: TGTGCCATCAGTGACTTACAGGGGCCCCACGCTAACTATGGCTACACCTTC
D gene: TRBD1; clone size: NA; V gene: TRBV6-1; J gene: TRBJ2-1; CDR3 protein: CASSEAGGQGVPSEQFF; CDR3 DNA: TGTGCCAGCAGTGAAGCGGGGGGACAGGGCGTCCCATCGGAGCAGTTCTTC
D gene: NA; clone size: NA; V gene: TRBV28; J gene: TRBJ2-2; CDR3 protein: CASTTVGNTGELFF; CDR3 DNA: TGTGCCAGCACCACCGTCGGGAACACCGGGGAGCTGTTTTTT
D gene: TRBD2; clone size: NA; V gene: TRBV6-5; J gene: TRBJ2-1; CDR3 protein: CASSRTSGSYNEQFF; CDR3 DNA: TGTGCCAGCAGTCGGACTAGTGGGTCCTACAATGAGCAGTTCTTC
D gene: NA; clone size: NA; V gene: TRBV3-1/TRBV3-2; J gene: TRBJ2-7; CDR3 protein: CASSPRARGSSYEQYF; CDR3 DNA: TGTGCCAGCAGCCCCAGAGCCCGGGGGAGCTCCTACGAGCAGTACTTC
D gene: NA; clone size: once; V gene: TRBV25-1; J gene: TRBJ2-7; CDR3 protein: CASSEFSSSYEQYF; CDR3 DNA: TGTGCCAGCAGTGAATTTAGCAGCTCCTACGAGCAGTACTTC
D gene: NA; clone size: NA; V gene: TRBV7-2; J gene: TRBJ2-2; CDR3 protein: CASSLSISLNTGELFF; CDR3 DNA: TGTGCCAGCAGCTTAAGTATTAGCCTCAACACCGGGGAGCTGTTTTTT
D gene: NA; clone size: NA; V gene: TRBV5-1; J gene: TRBJ2-2; CDR3 protein: CASSQRGTGELFF; CDR3 DNA: TGCGCCAGCAGCCAAAGGGGCACCGGGGAGCTGTTTTTT
D gene: TRBD2; clone size: NA; V gene: TRBV2; J gene: TRBJ2-7; CDR3 protein: CASSGRDDVEYF; CDR3 DNA: TGTGCCAGCAGCGGGAGGGACGATGTTGAGTACTTC
D gene: NA; clone size: NA; V gene: TRBV2; J gene: TRBJ1-4; CDR3 protein: CASSPQGIKLFF; CDR3 DNA: TGTGCCAGCAGTCCCCAGGGTATAAAACTGTTTTTT
D gene: NA; clone size: NA; V gene: TRBV25-1; J gene: TRBJ2-3; CDR3 protein: CASREGGGPDTQYF; CDR3 DNA: TGTGCCAGCAGGGAGGGCGGGGGCCCAGATACGCAGTATTTT
D gene: NA; clone size: NA; V gene: TRBV6-5; J gene: TRBJ1-2; CDR3 protein: CASRPFGQINYGYTF; CDR3 DNA: TGTGCCAGCAGACCTTTCGGACAGATTAACTATGGCTACACCTTC
D gene: NA; clone size: few; V gene: TRBV2; J gene: TRBJ1-1; CDR3 protein: CASRGANTEAFF; CDR3 DNA: TGTGCCAGCCGGGGGGCGAACACTGAAGCTTTCTTT
D gene: TRBD1; clone size: NA; V gene: TRBV5-1; J gene: TRBJ2-2; CDR3 protein: CASSSDRGSTGELFF; CDR3 DNA: TGCGCCAGCAGCTCGGACAGGGGTAGCACCGGGGAGCTGTTTTTT
D gene: TRBD1; clone size: NA; V gene: TRBV9; J gene: TRBJ2-2; CDR3 protein: CASSVPRDRTYTGELFF; CDR3 DNA: TGTGCCAGCAGCGTTCCCCGGGACAGGACCTACACCGGGGAGCTGTTTTTT
D gene: NA; clone size: NA; V gene: TRBV3-1/TRBV3-2; J gene: TRBJ1-3; CDR3 protein: CATGKSSGNTIYF; CDR3 DNA: TGCGCCACAGGGAAAAGCTCTGGAAACACCATATATTTT
D gene: NA; clone size: NA; V gene: TRBV21-1; J gene: TRBJ1-1; CDR3 protein: CASSASPPQGCKAFF; CDR3 DNA: TGTGCCAGCAGCGCGTCCCCCCCACAGGGCTGTAAAGCTTTCTTT
D gene: NA; clone size: few; V gene: TRBV12-3/TRBV12-4; J gene: TRBJ1-1; CDR3 protein: CASSYQMNTEAFF; CDR3 DNA: TGTGCCAGCAGTTATCAGATGAACACTGAAGCTTTCTTT
D gene: NA; clone size: NA; V gene: TRBV4-3; J gene: TRBJ2-3; CDR3 protein: CASSLQASTDTQYF; CDR3 DNA: TGCGCCAGCAGCCTCCAAGCAAGCACAGATACGCAGTATTTT
D gene: NA; clone size: NA; V gene: TRBV11-2; J gene: TRBJ1-2; CDR3 protein: CASSLGSGDYGYTF; CDR3 DNA: TGTGCCAGCAGCTTAGGGTCGGGAGATTATGGCTACACCTTC
D gene: NA; clone size: NA; V gene: TRBV5-4; J gene: TRBJ2-6; CDR3 protein: CASGRASSGANVLTF; CDR3 DNA: TGTGCCAGCGGCAGGGCCTCCTCTGGGGCCAACGTCCTGACTTTC
D gene: TRBD2; clone size: NA; V gene: TRBV6-2/TRBV6-3; J gene: TRBJ2-1; CDR3 protein: CASSYGGLAVSRTYNEQFF; CDR3 DNA: TGTGCCAGCAGTTATGGTGGACTAGCGGTGTCTAGGACCTACAATGAGCAGTTCTTC
D gene: TRBD2; clone size: NA; V gene: TRBV5-5; J gene: TRBJ2-5; CDR3 protein: CASSLESNGGGYQETQYF; CDR3 DNA: TGTGCCAGCAGCTTGGAATCGAATGGCGGGGGTTACCAAGAGACCCAGTACTTC
D gene: TRBD1; clone size: NA; V gene: TRBV9; J gene: TRBJ1-2; CDR3 protein: CASSVGQGAYGYTF; CDR3 DNA: TGTGCCAGCAGCGTGGGACAGGGGGCGTATGGCTACACCTTC
D gene: NA; clone size: NA; V gene: TRBV5-1; J gene: TRBJ1-1; CDR3 protein: CASSLDWTMNTEAFF; CDR3 DNA: TGCGCCAGCAGCTTGGATTGGACAATGAACACTGAAGCTTTCTTT
D gene: NA; clone size: NA; V gene: TRBV4-3; J gene: TRBJ2-2; CDR3 protein: CASSRGHAGTGELFF; CDR3 DNA: TGCGCCAGCAGCCGTGGCCATGCGGGTACCGGGGAGCTGTTTTTT
D gene: TRBD1; clone size: NA; V gene: TRBV10-3; J gene: TRBJ2-1; CDR3 protein: CAISESVQGDEQFF; CDR3 DNA: TGTGCCATCAGTGAGTCGGTACAGGGGGATGAGCAGTTCTTC
D gene: NA; clone size: once; V gene: TRBV9; J gene: TRBJ2-7; CDR3 protein: CASSALAGFEQYF; CDR3 DNA: TGTGCCAGCAGCGCCCTCGCAGGGTTTGAGCAGTACTTC